This T cell receptor beta chain originates from a study of T cells expressing NK-cell markers. Study details: Each TCR beta repertoire originated in sorted T cells that were CD3+CD56+NKG2C+, CD3+CD56+NKG2C- or CD3+CD56-NKG2C+. HCMV seropositivity marked seven of the eight sequenced donors; one was seronegative.

One entry per CDR3 protein, without DNA, is what TCRdb gives after re-calling the 5' RACE reads. The table lists about 450,000 distinct CDR3 sequences, with under 7.5% in the top ten. The CDR3 is 14 residues long. The germline CDR1 and CDR2 sequences are DFQATT and SNEGSKA (reference sequence). Sequencing was done on a sample of blood T cells: a sorted CD56 or NKG2C T cell subset, CD4+ or CD8+ T cells, or bulk PBMC T cells (not recorded which). The rearrangement joins TRBV20-1 to TRBJ2-7; TCRdb lists TRBD1, though no DNA is available to test this call. The receptor was isolated from a woman between 18 and 75 years old in good health. The CDR3 loop is CSARGGLGAYEQYF.